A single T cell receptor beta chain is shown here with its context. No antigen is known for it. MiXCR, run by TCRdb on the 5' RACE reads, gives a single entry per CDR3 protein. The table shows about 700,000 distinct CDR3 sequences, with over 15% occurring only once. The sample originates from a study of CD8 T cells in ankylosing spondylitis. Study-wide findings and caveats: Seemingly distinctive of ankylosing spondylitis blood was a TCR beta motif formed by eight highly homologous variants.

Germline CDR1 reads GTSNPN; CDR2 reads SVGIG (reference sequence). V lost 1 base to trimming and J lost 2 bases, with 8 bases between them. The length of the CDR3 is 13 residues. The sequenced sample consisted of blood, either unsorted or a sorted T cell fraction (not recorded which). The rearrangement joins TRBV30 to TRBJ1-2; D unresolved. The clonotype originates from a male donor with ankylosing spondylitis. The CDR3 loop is CAWSGGQNYGYTF. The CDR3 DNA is TGTGCCTGGAGTGGCGGGCAGAACTATGGCTACACCTTC.